This entry lists 14 T cell receptor beta chains sequenced from one sample in a study of cytomegalovirus exposure and HLA in healthy donors. Primers: 60 Vbeta forward and 13 Jbeta reverse. Data came from immunoSEQ multiplex PCR; TCRdb stores just in-frame clones and leaves some out. The sample lists over 130,000 clones, over 65% occurring once. Sequences were obtained from PBMCs. These TCRs come from a male donor in good health and CMV-seronegative.

V usage is TRBV28 and J usage is TRBJ2-1; the match to TRBD2 covers 8 bases. This CDR3 region has 15 residues. V lost 7 bases to trimming and J lost 12 bases; unmatched junction nucleotides: 17. The germline CDR1 and CDR2 sequences are MDHEN and SYDVKM. Here the CDR3 reads CASKDGTRFNLGQFF. As DNA, the CDR3 is TGTGCCAGCAAAGATGGGACTAGATTCAATCTGGGGCAGTTCTTC.

This clone was counted between two and nine times. The V call is TRBV23-1, the J call TRBJ2-7; D gene unclear. TRBV23-1 is recorded as an ORF, its role being uncertain. V lost 0 bases and J 0 bases, leaving 6 bases between the germline ends. CDR3 length: 14 residues. The CDR3 DNA follows: TGCGCCAGCAGTCAATCGGCCAGCTCCTACGAGCAGTACTTC. Residues: CASSQSASSYEQYF.

The V call is TRBV28, the J call TRBJ2-7, with a tentative D call TRBD1 (5 bases). Germline V CDR1 and CDR2: MDHEN, SYDVKM. Trimming took 6 bases from V and 0 from J, leaving 9 bases between them. The length of the CDR3 is 13 residues. In DNA form, the CDR3 reads TGTGCCAGCAGAGGGGCCGGCTCCTACGAGCAGTACTTC. Its protein is CASRGAGSYEQYF.

The chain joins TRBV6-5 to TRBJ1-2; tentative D call: TRBD1 (5 bases). The CDR3 is 14 amino acids. V lost 10 bases and J lost 4, with 19 bases in between. CDR1 MNHEY and CDR2 SVGAGI come from the germline V gene. CDR3: CATYLPDSFYGYTF. DNA of the CDR3: TGTGCCACCTACCTTCCCGACAGTTTCTATGGCTACACCTTC.

J is TRBJ2-3 and V is TRBV5-4, with D perhaps matching TRBD1 (6 bases). The germline gives CDR1 SGHNT, CDR2 YYREEE (reference sequence). This CDR3 spans 15 amino acids. Trimming left V 6 bases short and J 2 bases short, with 16 bases between. This CDR3 reads CASTPRQASTDTQYF. The DNA of the CDR3 is TGTGCCAGCACCCCCCGACAGGCATCCACAGATACGCAGTATTTT.

The rearrangement joins TRBV5-1 to TRBJ2-3; 9 bases align to TRBD2. From germline, CDR1 is SGHRS and CDR2 YFSETQ. The CDR3 is made up of 16 amino acids. The J segment lost 3 bases and the V segment lost 0 bases, leaving 5 bases of the junction unmatched. The CDR3 here is CASSLVLSGRTDTQYF. DNA for the CDR3: TGCGCCAGCAGCTTGGTCCTTAGCGGGAGAACAGATACGCAGTATTTT.

The chain employs TRBV7-9 and TRBJ2-7; 7 bases fit TRBD1. There are 13 residues in the CDR3. V was clipped by 6 bases and J by 5 bases; unmatched bases: 7. In germline, CDR1 is SEHNR, CDR2 FQNEAQ (reference sequence). Here the CDR3 reads CASRQQGSHEQYF. CDR3 nucleotides: TGTGCCAGCAGGCAACAGGGGAGCCACGAGCAGTACTTC.

The V gene is TRBV19, the J gene TRBJ1-2, with D maybe TRBD1 (6 bases). The CDR3 is made up of 15 amino acids. Germline lookup yields CDR1 LNHDA and CDR2 SQIVND (reference sequence). The ends were cut back, 4 bases at V and 3 bases at J, with 15 bases in the middle. As DNA, the CDR3 is TGTGCCAGTAGTACCTACCGGGACAACTACTATGGCTACACCTTC. Translated, it gives CASSTYRDNYYGYTF.

V is TRBV4-3 and J is TRBJ2-5, with a possible D match to TRBD1 (5 bases). The assigned J gene may be wrong: the sequence end matches TRBJ2-7 better. The CDR3 extends over 17 amino acids. In germline, CDR1 is LGHNA, CDR2 YSLEER. CDR3 sequence: CASSQEDRWGEAYEQYF. CDR3 DNA: TGCGCCAGCAGCCAAGAGGATCGGTGGGGCGAGGCCTACGAGCAGTACTTC.

This clone was detected once. V and J are TRBV20-1 and TRBJ1-1; possibly TRBD1 for D (6 bases). CDR1 and CDR2 (germline): DFQATT, SNEGSKA (reference sequence). This CDR3 spans 10 amino acids. The V gene lost 3 bases and the J gene lost 13 bases, with 12 bases spanning the gap. As DNA, the CDR3 is TGCAGTGCTAGCAGGGGCCAGGGTTTCTTT. It codes for CSASRGQGFF.

The CDR3: CASIHGGPSGANVLTF. In nucleotides, the CDR3 is TGTGCCAGTATACACGGGGGACCCTCTGGGGCCAACGTCCTGACTTTC. The chain couples TRBV19 to TRBJ2-6; perhaps TRBD2 as D (6 bases). The CDR3 runs 16 residues. Germline CDR1 LNHDA, CDR2 SQIVND (reference sequence). V was trimmed by 7 bases and J by 0 bases, leaving 13 bases between them.

The chain links TRBV11-2 to TRBJ2-3, with D possibly being TRBD2 (5 bases). Germline lookup yields CDR1 SGHAT and CDR2 FQNNGV. The length of the CDR3 is 12 residues. V lost 0 bases to trimming and J lost 11 bases, with 9 bases between them. CDR3 protein: CASSLERGGQYF. The CDR3 DNA reads as TGTGCCAGCAGCTTAGAACGAGGAGGGCAGTATTTT.

V gene TRBV30 combines with J gene TRBJ1-1; D is uncertain. The germline gives CDR1 GTSNPN, CDR2 SVGIG (reference sequence). The CDR3 spans 12 residues. Trimming took off 0 bases at V and 11 bases at J, with 13 bases between the two ends. CDR3 loop: CAWSVAGIGAFF. For the CDR3, the DNA is TGTGCCTGGAGTGTAGCGGGAATCGGGGCTTTCTTT.

The J gene is TRBJ1-2, the V gene TRBV19; D is unresolved. The V gene's germline CDR1 is LNHDA and CDR2 SQIVND (reference sequence). V gave up 3 bases and J gave up 6 bases, with 11 bases separating them. The length of the CDR3 is 13 residues. In nucleotides, the CDR3 is TGTGCCAGTAGTATGGGGAAACTAGATGGCTACACCTTC. Amino acids: CASSMGKLDGYTF.